This T cell receptor (beta chain) was identified in a study of blood T cell repertoires in COVID-19. Study summary: PBMCs, B-cell-depleted T cells, or T cells were the source of the cDNA or gDNA that made up the material.

In the study's own analysis: It was from reference gene primer amplification that nucleated cell counts were estimated. Method: immunoSEQ multiplex PCR; TCRdb's copy keeps in-frame clones and lacks some. V and J calls and clone size are as listed in that table; D and trimming were resolved from the DNA. The sample gives 150,000 to 200,000 clones, approximately 82% of which show up once; over 20% is in the top ten. Germline V lookup: CDR1 SGHAT, CDR2 FQNNGV. This CDR3 comprises 14 residues. The germline V and J ends were trimmed by 5 bases and 8 bases, with 18 bases remaining between them. The receptor was isolated from a woman of 80 years or more with acute or convalescent COVID-19. Specimen: peripheral blood. This chain joins TRBV11-2 and TRBJ1-2; D is possibly TRBD1 (5 bases). The CDR3 is CASSPWEGSQGYTF. CDR3 DNA sequence: TGTGCCAGCAGCCCCTGGGAGGGGAGTCAAGGCTACACCTTC.